This T cell receptor beta chain was identified in a study of identical twins. As concerns this clonotype: Its antigen is not identified.

Germline V gene sequence: CDR1 SGHAT, CDR2 FQNNGV. V was clipped by 0 bases and J by 7 bases; unmatched bases: 12. The CDR3 has 17 residues. TCRdb reprocessed the 5' RACE reads with MiXCR, giving one entry per CDR3 protein. Seen here are 200,000 to 250,000 distinct CDR3 sequences, roughly an eighth observed once, and the top ten hold 8.8%. Healthy Caucasians alone served as donors. General study findings and limits: Among out-of-frame alpha sequences shared by twins, low generation probability occurred in excess. Weaker excess sharing between twins was seen in beta out-of-frame sequences.

Input material: memory (CD45RO+) T cells sorted from blood. The sequence derives from a woman aged 18-35 years in good health. This chain links TRBV11-2 with TRBJ2-1; 7 nucleotides match TRBD2. In nucleotides, the CDR3 is TGTGCCAGCAGCTTAGATATGTCTAGCGGCCGCACAAATGAGCAGTTCTTC. Translating gives CASSLDMSSGRTNEQFF.